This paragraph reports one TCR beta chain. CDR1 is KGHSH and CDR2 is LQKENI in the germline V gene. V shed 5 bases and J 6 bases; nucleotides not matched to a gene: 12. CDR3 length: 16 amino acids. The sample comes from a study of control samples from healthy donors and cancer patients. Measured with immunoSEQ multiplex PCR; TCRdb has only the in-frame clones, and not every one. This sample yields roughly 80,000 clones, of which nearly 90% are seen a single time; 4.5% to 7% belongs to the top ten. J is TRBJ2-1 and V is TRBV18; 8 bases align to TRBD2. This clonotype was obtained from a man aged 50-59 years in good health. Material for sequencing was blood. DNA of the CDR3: TGTGCCAGCTCATCCTTAGCGGGGACCACGACCAATGAGCAGTTCTTC. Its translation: CASSSLAGTTTNEQFF.